The rows below give T cell receptor beta chains drawn from one sample of a study of blood T cell repertoires in COVID-19. Here immunoSEQ multiplex PCR was the method, and the copy in TCRdb shows in-frame clones only, minus some. The repertoire holds about 670,000 clones, with over 80% as singletons. The sample consisted of peripheral blood. The receptor set was obtained from a woman between 18 and 30 years old with acute or convalescent COVID-19. Both conserved end residues are part of each CDR3. D genes are given only for firm matches. Clone size, where shown, is once, few, many, or a class for clones that have expanded.

j_call: TRBJ1-5; v_call: TRBV10-3; clone_size: once; d_call: TRBD1; cdr3_nt: TGTGCCATCAGTGAGGCGACAGGGAATCAGCCCCAGCATTTT; cdr3_aa: CAISEATGNQPQHF
j_call: TRBJ2-1; v_call: TRBV7-8; clone_size: NA; d_call: NA; cdr3_nt: TGTGCCAGCAGCCAGATAAAACCGGGACTTCAAATCAATGAGCAGTTCTTC; cdr3_aa: CASSQIKPGLQINEQFF
j_call: TRBJ1-1; v_call: TRBV4-3; clone_size: NA; d_call: NA; cdr3_nt: TGCGCCAGCAGCCCCGCGGGGCAGGTGAACACTGAAGCTTTCTTT; cdr3_aa: CASSPAGQVNTEAFF
j_call: TRBJ2-1; v_call: TRBV28; clone_size: NA; d_call: NA; cdr3_nt: TGTGCCAGCAGTTTGCAACGGACTTACAATGAGCAGTTCTTC; cdr3_aa: CASSLQRTYNEQFF
j_call: TRBJ1-2; v_call: TRBV5-4; clone_size: few; d_call: TRBD1; cdr3_nt: TGTGCCAGCAAACAGGGGTCGTTCGACTATGGCTACACCTTC; cdr3_aa: CASKQGSFDYGYTF
j_call: TRBJ2-1; v_call: TRBV13; clone_size: NA; d_call: NA; cdr3_nt: TGTGCCAGCAGCCCCCGTTGGCCTTACCCCTACAATGAGCAGTTCTTC; cdr3_aa: CASSPRWPYPYNEQFF
j_call: TRBJ1-2; v_call: TRBV27; clone_size: NA; d_call: NA; cdr3_nt: TGTGCCAGCAGTTTATATCCATTTAGTAAGAATGGCTACACCTTC; cdr3_aa: CASSLYPFSKNGYTF
j_call: TRBJ2-7; v_call: TRBV12-2; clone_size: NA; d_call: NA; cdr3_nt: TGTGCAAGTCGAAGATTCGACAGAGACCAATCCTACGAGCAGTACTTC; cdr3_aa: CASRRFDRDQSYEQYF
j_call: TRBJ2-5; v_call: TRBV7-8; clone_size: NA; d_call: TRBD1; cdr3_nt: TGTGCCAGCAGCTTAGACCGGGACAGGGGGACCCAGTACTTC; cdr3_aa: CASSLDRDRGTQYF
j_call: TRBJ2-2; v_call: TRBV29-1; clone_size: NA; d_call: NA; cdr3_nt: TGCAGCGCCCGGTTCGGCGGGGAGCTGTTTTTT; cdr3_aa: CSARFGGELFF
j_call: TRBJ1-2; v_call: TRBV20-1; clone_size: NA; d_call: NA; cdr3_nt: TGCAGTGCTAGGGTCCAGTCTGGCTACACCTTC; cdr3_aa: CSARVQSGYTF
j_call: TRBJ2-7; v_call: TRBV7-9; clone_size: NA; d_call: TRBD2; cdr3_nt: TGTGCCAGCAGCTCTAGCGGGGGGAGGACCTACGAGCAGTACTTC; cdr3_aa: CASSSSGGRTYEQYF
j_call: TRBJ1-2; v_call: TRBV3-1/TRBV3-2; clone_size: NA; d_call: NA; cdr3_nt: TGTGCCAGCAGCCAGGGTCAGGGGGGCTACACCTTC; cdr3_aa: CASSQGQGGYTF
j_call: TRBJ2-1; v_call: TRBV7-9; clone_size: NA; d_call: TRBD2; cdr3_nt: TGTGCCAGCAGCTTATTACGGGGGGAATACAATGAGCAGTTCTTC; cdr3_aa: CASSLLRGEYNEQFF
j_call: TRBJ1-2; v_call: TRBV4-3; clone_size: NA; d_call: NA; cdr3_nt: TGCGCCAGCAGCCAAGATAGGGGGAGGGGTCCCCAGACCTATGGCTACACCTTC; cdr3_aa: CASSQDRGRGPQTYGYTF
j_call: TRBJ2-7; v_call: TRBV27; clone_size: NA; d_call: NA; cdr3_nt: TGTGCCAGCAAGGGCAGGGGATCCTACGAGCAGTACTTC; cdr3_aa: CASKGRGSYEQYF
j_call: TRBJ1-4; v_call: TRBV9; clone_size: NA; d_call: TRBD1; cdr3_nt: TGTGCCAGCAGCGCGTCACACACCGGGACAGATAATGAAAAACTGTTTTTT; cdr3_aa: CASSASHTGTDNEKLFF
j_call: TRBJ1-1; v_call: TRBV6-5; clone_size: NA; d_call: TRBD1; cdr3_nt: TGTGCCAGCAGTTACGGGCAGGGGGCGCGGGAAGCTTTCTTT; cdr3_aa: CASSYGQGAREAFF
j_call: TRBJ1-2; v_call: TRBV2; clone_size: NA; d_call: NA; cdr3_nt: TGTGCCAGCAGTGGAACCAGGGAGGTCTACACCTTC; cdr3_aa: CASSGTREVYTF
j_call: TRBJ1-1; v_call: TRBV30; clone_size: NA; d_call: NA; cdr3_nt: TGTGCCTTTCAGGGTATCGGGGAAGCTTTCTTT; cdr3_aa: CAFQGIGEAFF
j_call: TRBJ1-4; v_call: TRBV4-1; clone_size: NA; d_call: NA; cdr3_nt: TGCGCCAGCAGCCACGACAGGTCCCTTAATGAAAAACTGTTTTTT; cdr3_aa: CASSHDRSLNEKLFF
j_call: TRBJ2-2; v_call: TRBV19; clone_size: NA; d_call: TRBD1; cdr3_nt: TGTGCCAGTATAAACAGGGGAAACACCGGGGAGCTGTTTTTT; cdr3_aa: CASINRGNTGELFF
j_call: TRBJ1-6; v_call: TRBV7-3; clone_size: few; d_call: TRBD1; cdr3_nt: TGTGCCAGCAGCTTAAACAGGGGGCACGATTCACCCCTCCACTTT; cdr3_aa: CASSLNRGHDSPLHF
j_call: TRBJ2-7; v_call: TRBV9; clone_size: NA; d_call: NA; cdr3_nt: TGTGCCAGCAGCGCGGACGGAGGTTTGGGGGAGCAGTACTTC; cdr3_aa: CASSADGGLGEQYF
j_call: TRBJ1-1; v_call: TRBV20-1; clone_size: NA; d_call: TRBD1; cdr3_nt: TGCAGTGCTAGTGGACAGGGGATCACTGAAGCTTTCTTT; cdr3_aa: CSASGQGITEAFF
j_call: TRBJ1-5; v_call: TRBV19; clone_size: NA; d_call: TRBD1; cdr3_nt: TGTGCCAGTAGTATCCGAGAGGGACAGGGTAAAGATCAGCCCCAGCATTTT; cdr3_aa: CASSIREGQGKDQPQHF
j_call: TRBJ1-1; v_call: TRBV4-1; clone_size: NA; d_call: NA; cdr3_nt: TGCGCCAGCAGCCAAGATCCCCCACGCGCTGAAGCTTTCTTT; cdr3_aa: CASSQDPPRAEAFF
j_call: TRBJ2-2; v_call: TRBV4-3; clone_size: NA; d_call: NA; cdr3_nt: TGCGCCAGCAGCCAAGAGGGGGCCCCGAACACCGGGGAGCTGTTTTTT; cdr3_aa: CASSQEGAPNTGELFF
j_call: TRBJ1-1; v_call: TRBV19; clone_size: NA; d_call: NA; cdr3_nt: TGTGCCAGTAGTACCAGAATGAACACTGAAGCTTTCTTT; cdr3_aa: CASSTRMNTEAFF
j_call: TRBJ1-3; v_call: TRBV7-8; clone_size: NA; d_call: NA; cdr3_nt: TGTGCCAGCAGGAATTCAGGAGGTGGCAACACCATATATTTT; cdr3_aa: CASRNSGGGNTIYF
j_call: TRBJ1-1; v_call: TRBV28; clone_size: NA; d_call: NA; cdr3_nt: TGTGCCAGCAGTTTCCGGAGGACCACTGAAGCTTTCTTT; cdr3_aa: CASSFRRTTEAFF
j_call: TRBJ1-6; v_call: TRBV6-2/TRBV6-3; clone_size: NA; d_call: NA; cdr3_nt: TGTGCCAGCAGTTACGTCGATAATTCACCCCTCCACTTT; cdr3_aa: CASSYVDNSPLHF
j_call: TRBJ1-2; v_call: TRBV5-6; clone_size: NA; d_call: NA; cdr3_nt: TGTGCCAGCAGCTTACGTGAAGGGGGTTGGTATACCTATGGCTACACCTTC; cdr3_aa: CASSLREGGWYTYGYTF
j_call: TRBJ2-5; v_call: TRBV9; clone_size: NA; d_call: TRBD1; cdr3_nt: TGTGCCAGCAGCGCCGGACAGGGGGCGTTTCACGAGACCCAGTACTTC; cdr3_aa: CASSAGQGAFHETQYF
j_call: TRBJ1-1; v_call: TRBV12-3/TRBV12-4; clone_size: NA; d_call: TRBD1; cdr3_nt: TGTGCCAGCAGTCTAAATTCACAGGGGGTTGCTTTCTTT; cdr3_aa: CASSLNSQGVAFF
j_call: TRBJ1-5; v_call: TRBV9; clone_size: NA; d_call: TRBD1; cdr3_nt: TGTGCCAGCAGCGTGACAGGGCGGATGCCCCAGCATTTT; cdr3_aa: CASSVTGRMPQHF